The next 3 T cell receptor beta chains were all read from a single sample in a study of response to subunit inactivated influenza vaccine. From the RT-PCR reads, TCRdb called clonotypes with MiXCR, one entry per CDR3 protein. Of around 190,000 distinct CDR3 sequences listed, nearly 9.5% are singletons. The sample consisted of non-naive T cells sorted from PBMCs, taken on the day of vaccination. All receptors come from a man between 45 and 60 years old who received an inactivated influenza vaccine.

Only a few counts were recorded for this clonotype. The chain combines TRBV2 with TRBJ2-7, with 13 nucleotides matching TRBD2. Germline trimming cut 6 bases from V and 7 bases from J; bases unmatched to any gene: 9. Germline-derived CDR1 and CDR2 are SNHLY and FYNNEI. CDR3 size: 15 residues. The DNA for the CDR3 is TGTGCCAGCAGCGACGGACTAGCGGGAGCTAAAGAGCAGTACTTC. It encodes CASSDGLAGAKEQYF.

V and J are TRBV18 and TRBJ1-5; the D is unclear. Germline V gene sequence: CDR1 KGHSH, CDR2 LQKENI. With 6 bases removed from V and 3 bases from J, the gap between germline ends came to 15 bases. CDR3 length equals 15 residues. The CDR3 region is CASSTTGIVNQPQHF. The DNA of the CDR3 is TGTGCCAGCTCCACCACCGGGATAGTCAATCAGCCCCAGCATTTT.

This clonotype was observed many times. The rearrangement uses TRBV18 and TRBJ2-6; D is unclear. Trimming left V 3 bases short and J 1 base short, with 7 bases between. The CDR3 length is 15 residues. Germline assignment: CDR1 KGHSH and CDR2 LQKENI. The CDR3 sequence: CASSPPRSGANVLTF. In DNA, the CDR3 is TGTGCCAGCTCACCCCCTCGTTCTGGGGCCAACGTCCTGACTTTC. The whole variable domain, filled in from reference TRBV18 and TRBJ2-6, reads NAGVMQNPRHLVRRRGQEARLRCSPMKGHSHVYWYRQLPEEGLKFMVYLQKENIIDESGMPKERFSAEFPKEGPSILRIQQVVRGDSAAYFCASSPPRSGANVLTFGAGSRLTVL.